This paragraph covers one TCR beta chain sequence. Method: immunoSEQ multiplex PCR; TCRdb's copy keeps in-frame clones and lacks some. This sample has some 54,000 clones, with more than 85% found just once. The source of the sample is a study of blood T cell repertoires in COVID-19. Across the study: From the United States, Italy and Spain came samples of acute and convalescent COVID-19.

This CDR3 region has 13 residues. The V gene's germline CDR1 is SGHVS and CDR2 FNYEAQ. The V and J ends lost 5 bases and 3 bases, in that order; junction bases with no gene match: 2. This TCR was sampled from a man in his sixties with acute or convalescent COVID-19. Sequenced material: peripheral blood. This chain joins TRBV7-6 and TRBJ2-3, with 7 nucleotides matching TRBD1. CDR3 loop: CASSRGRTDTQYF. In DNA form, the CDR3 reads TGTGCCAGCAGCAGGGGGCGGACAGATACGCAGTATTTT.